These 27 T cell receptor beta chains were sequenced from one sample in a study of blood T cells in healthy people across ages. A second PCR, run for about 6 to 12 cycles, used a sample-barcoded 5' primer plus a J-beta primer mix. TCRdb itself ran the 5' RACE reads through MiXCR, one entry per CDR3 protein. The sample has 1.5 million to 2 million distinct CDR3 sequences; under 30% are singletons. The sample consisted of blood. The receptors were sampled from a woman aged 25-40 years in good health.

This clonotype was seen more than once but under ten times. The genes are TRBV12-3 or TRBV12-4 and TRBJ1-4, with D maybe TRBD1 (6 bases). Trimming pared 5 bases from V and 7 bases from J, leaving 14 bases between. This CDR3 has 14 amino acids. This CDR3 reads CASSRTGGLEKLFF. The CDR3 nucleotides are TGTGCCAGCAGTCGCACTGGGGGCCTTGAAAAACTGTTTTTT.

This clonotype has a handful of counts. This chain links TRBV27 with TRBJ2-6; no firm D call. The CDR3 extends over 15 amino acids. Trimming took off 8 bases at V and 1 base at J, with 12 bases between the two ends. Germline CDR1 reads MNHEY; CDR2 reads SMNVEV (reference sequence). The CDR3 nucleotides read TGTGCCAGCGGGGTATACAGATCTGGGGCCAACGTCCTGACTTTC. This sequence encodes CASGVYRSGANVLTF.

The rearrangement links TRBV7-2 to TRBJ2-3; no firm D call. The CDR3 totals 11 residues. Germline values: CDR1 SGHTA, CDR2 FQGNSA. Trimming left V 3 bases short and J 11 bases short, with 9 bases between. The CDR3 coding sequence is TGTGCCAGCAGCTTGTGGGTTGGGCAGTATTTT. Amino acid sequence: CASSLWVGQYF.

The genes are TRBV12-3 or TRBV12-4 and TRBJ1-4; D possibly corresponds to TRBD1 (6 bases). This CDR3 has 14 residues. V lost 4 bases, J lost 10 bases, and 16 bases lay in between. CDR3 bases: TGTGCCAGCAGTTCGACAGGAGAAGTCGGAAAACTGTTTTTT. It translates to CASSSTGEVGKLFF.

The chain couples TRBV12-3 or TRBV12-4 to TRBJ1-1, with D perhaps matching TRBD1 (5 bases). The V gene lost 4 bases and the J gene lost 7 bases, with 13 bases spanning the gap. The CDR3 spans 13 residues. The CDR3 DNA reads TGTGCCAGCAGTTATAAGGAGGGGAATGAAGCTTTCTTT. Translation gives CASSYKEGNEAFF.

The J gene is TRBJ2-1, the V gene TRBV7-2; TRBD2 aligns across 9 bases. The CDR3 loop spans 17 amino acids. Per the germline V gene, CDR1 is SGHTA and CDR2 is FQGNSA. The V gene end was trimmed by 5 bases and the J gene end by 5 bases; junction bases not matched to a gene: 13. The CDR3: CASSLIGTGLANNEQFF. CDR3 coding DNA: TGTGCCAGCAGCCTCATCGGTACGGGACTAGCCAACAATGAGCAGTTCTTC.

The CDR3 reads CASSERLAGVSGANVLTF. The CDR3 DNA follows: TGTGCCAGCAGTGAAAGACTAGCGGGAGTTAGTGGGGCCAACGTCCTGACTTTC. The chain links TRBV2 to TRBJ2-6; 12 bases match TRBD2. The CDR3 extends over 18 amino acids. Trimming cost V 2 bases and J 3 bases; bases outside gene matches: 5. Germline V lookup: CDR1 SNHLY, CDR2 FYNNEI.

Only a few counts were recorded for this clonotype. The chain recombines TRBV7-9 with TRBJ2-7, with 7 nucleotides matching TRBD2. Per the germline V gene, CDR1 is SEHNR and CDR2 is FQNEAQ (reference sequence). This CDR3 region has 14 residues. V was clipped by 9 bases and J by 2 bases; unmatched bases: 10. This CDR3 reads CASKEAGLTYEQYF. In DNA form, the CDR3 reads TGTGCCAGTAAAGAAGCGGGGCTAACCTACGAGCAGTACTTC.

The CDR3 loop is CASFAWGSGEKLFF. The CDR3 DNA reads TGTGCCAGCTTCGCCTGGGGTAGTGGCGAAAAACTGTTTTTT. The chain links TRBV6-5 to TRBJ1-4; unclear D gene. V was cut by 8 bases and J by 8 bases, with 18 bases left in between. The CDR3 runs 14 residues. In germline, CDR1 is MNHEY, CDR2 SVGAGI.

This chain connects TRBV7-2 to TRBJ2-1; D not certain. Germline CDR1 SGHTA, CDR2 FQGNSA. Trimming stripped 1 base from V and 0 bases from J, with 16 bases between. The CDR3 extends over 18 amino acids. The CDR3 loop is CASSLVAGGGSSYNEQFF. CDR3 nucleotides: TGTGCCAGCAGCTTAGTGGCCGGTGGCGGAAGCTCCTACAATGAGCAGTTCTTC.

The chain uses TRBV28 and TRBJ2-2; 7 bases match TRBD1. Germline lookup yields CDR1 MDHEN and CDR2 SYDVKM. V lost 2 bases, J lost 8 bases, and 11 bases stayed unmatched. CDR3 length: 16 residues. CDR3 residues: CASSLRTTGFQGELFF. CDR3 DNA: TGTGCCAGCAGTTTAAGGACGACAGGGTTCCAGGGGGAGCTGTTTTTT.

This clonotype appeared a few times. V is TRBV3-1 and J is TRBJ2-1, with D unresolved. V was pared by 0 bases and J by 15 bases, with 15 bases between. The CDR3 is 13 residues long. Germline CDR1 reads LGHDT; CDR2 reads YNNKEL (reference sequence). In nucleotides, the CDR3 is TGTGCCAGCAGCCAAGAATTGGCGGCTCCGCGGTTCTTC. Translation gives CASSQELAAPRFF.

The table lists this clonotype with many counts. This chain joins TRBV12-3 or TRBV12-4 and TRBJ2-7, with D perhaps TRBD2 (5 bases). The CDR3 has 14 residues. Trimming cost V 2 bases and J 4 bases, with 12 bases left between them. This chain's CDR3 is CASSLWPSGYEQYF. In DNA form, the CDR3 reads TGTGCCAGCAGTTTATGGCCCAGCGGTTACGAGCAGTACTTC.

The chain combines TRBV9 with TRBJ2-5; D not certain. Near its end, the DNA agrees better with TRBJ2-7, so the J call may be wrong. Per germline, CDR1 SGDLS and CDR2 YYNGEE. The CDR3 is 14 residues long. The CDR3 DNA sequence: TGTGCCAGCAGCGTTTCCGCCGAGGCCGGCGAGCAGTACTTC. Protein sequence: CASSVSAEAGEQYF.

This sequence joins TRBV7-3 and TRBJ1-1; 10 bases agree with TRBD1. V gave up 5 bases and J gave up 4 bases; unmatched junction bases: 10. This CDR3 region has 16 residues. Germline-derived CDR1 and CDR2 are SGHTA and FQGTGA. The CDR3 reads CASSPGTGAGGTEAFF. Here the CDR3 DNA reads TGTGCCAGCAGCCCTGGGACAGGGGCTGGGGGCACTGAAGCTTTCTTT.

This clonotype showed up many times. The chain employs TRBV4-1 and TRBJ2-7, with D uncertain. Per the germline V gene, CDR1 is MGHRA and CDR2 is YSYEKL. The CDR3 spans 13 residues. V gave up 0 bases and J gave up 2 bases, with 5 bases separating them. The CDR3 DNA reads TGCGCCAGCAGCCAAGACGTTGCCTACGAGCAGTACTTC. Protein product: CASSQDVAYEQYF.

This chain uses TRBV20-1 with TRBJ1-2, with a tentative D call TRBD1 (5 bases). Germline CDR1 reads DFQATT; CDR2 reads SNEGSKA (reference sequence). This CDR3 region has 15 residues. With 2 bases removed from V and 1 base from J, the gap between germline ends came to 14 bases. For the CDR3, the DNA is TGCAGTGCTAGATCCCCGACAGACGTTAACTATGGCTACACCTTC. It codes for CSARSPTDVNYGYTF.

For this clonotype: A read error may produce the germline difference seen at one junction end. V usage is TRBV15 and J usage is TRBJ2-5, with TRBD2 as a possible D gene (7 bases). Germline V CDR1 and CDR2: LNHNV, YYDKDF (reference sequence). This CDR3 has 13 residues. The CDR3 spells CAARRGLQETQYF. CDR3 DNA: TGTGCCGCCAGGCGGGGGCTACAAGAGACCCAGTACTTC.

This clonotype was counted a few times. This chain connects TRBV7-3 to TRBJ2-3; tentatively, D is TRBD2 (6 bases). There are 16 residues in the CDR3. The V and J ends lost 1 base and 5 bases respectively, with 16 bases between them. Per germline, CDR1 SGHTA and CDR2 FQGTGA. The CDR3 DNA sequence: TGTGCCAGCAGCTTAATAGATGGCGGGGTAGGAGATACGCAGTATTTT. Translation: CASSLIDGGVGDTQYF.

The chain has TRBV5-1 and TRBJ1-2; tentative D call: TRBD1 (5 bases). CDR1 and CDR2 (germline): SGHRS, YFSETQ. The V end was cut by 3 bases, the J end by 0 bases, with 18 bases between. This CDR3 is built from 17 residues. The DNA of the CDR3 is TGCGCCAGCAGCTCCCTCGGGGGGGGAACCTCTAACTATGGCTACACCTTC. This codes for CASSSLGGGTSNYGYTF.

The chain has TRBV6-6 and TRBJ1-1; D remains ambiguous. V was cut by 3 bases and J by 0 bases, with 8 bases left in between. Germline-derived CDR1 and CDR2 are MNHNY and SVGAGI (reference sequence). The CDR3 has 14 amino acids. The CDR3 protein is CASSYTGLNTEAFF. CDR3 coding DNA: TGTGCCAGCAGTTATACCGGGCTGAACACTGAAGCTTTCTTT.

This clonotype was recorded a few times. The chain couples TRBV9 to TRBJ2-3; 11 bases are shared with TRBD2. The CDR3 covers 16 residues. CDR1 is SGDLS, CDR2 YYNGEE, per germline. V shed 5 bases, J shed 5 bases, and the junction held 10 bases outside the gene matches. This CDR3 reads CASSGFIAGGKDTQYF. As DNA, the CDR3 is TGTGCCAGCAGTGGATTCATAGCGGGGGGGAAAGATACGCAGTATTTT.

This clonotype came up a few times. The rearrangement uses TRBV21-1 and TRBJ2-5; TRBD1 is the table's D call and was not checked against the DNA. TRBV21-1 is reported as a pseudogene. The CDR3 consists of 12 residues. The DNA for the CDR3 is TGTGCCTTCGGGGGTAATGAAGAGACCCAGTACTTC. This sequence encodes CAFGGNEETQYF.

Only a few counts were recorded for this clonotype. The rearrangement uses TRBV7-2 and TRBJ2-3; maybe TRBD1 (6 bases). V was pared by 2 bases and J by 2 bases, with 11 bases between. CDR3 size: 15 residues. Germline CDR1 and CDR2: SGHTA and FQGNSA. The CDR3 protein is CASSLRGHDTDTQYF. The CDR3 DNA is TGTGCCAGCAGCTTACGGGGACATGACACAGATACGCAGTATTTT.

V is TRBV12-3 or TRBV12-4 and J is TRBJ1-1; D remains ambiguous. V gave up 1 base and J gave up 10 bases, with 13 bases separating them. CDR3 length equals 13 residues. The CDR3 loop reads CASSLGVQRGAFF. The CDR3 DNA is TGTGCCAGCAGTTTAGGGGTCCAGCGGGGAGCTTTCTTT.

This sequence joins TRBV5-6 and TRBJ1-1, with 8 bases aligning to TRBD1. Germline CDR1 SGHDT, CDR2 YYEEEE. CDR3 size: 15 residues. The junction had 9 bases not matched to a gene; V was cut back by 4 bases and J by 4 bases. CDR3 DNA: TGTGCCAGCAGCAACTGGGGACAGGAGGTCACTGAAGCTTTCTTT. Amino acid sequence: CASSNWGQEVTEAFF.

This clonotype was counted a few times. The CDR3 spells CASSSYRGGCGNQPQHF. CDR3 coding DNA: TGCGCCAGCAGCTCATACAGGGGTGGGTGCGGCAATCAGCCCCAGCATTTT. The V call is TRBV5-1, the J call TRBJ1-5; TRBD1 matches 7 bases. Germline CDR1 and CDR2: SGHRS and YFSETQ. The V segment lost 3 bases and the J segment 2 bases; nucleotides outside the gene matches: 11. This CDR3 has 17 amino acids.